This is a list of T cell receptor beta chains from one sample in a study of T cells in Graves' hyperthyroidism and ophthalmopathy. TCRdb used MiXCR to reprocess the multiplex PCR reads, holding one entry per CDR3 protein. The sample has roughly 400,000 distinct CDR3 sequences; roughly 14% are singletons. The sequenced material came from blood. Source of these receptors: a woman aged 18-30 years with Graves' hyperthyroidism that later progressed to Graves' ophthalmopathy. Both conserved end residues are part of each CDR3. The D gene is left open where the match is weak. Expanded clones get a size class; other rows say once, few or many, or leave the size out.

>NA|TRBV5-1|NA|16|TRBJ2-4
TGCGCCAGCAGCTTGGGTGACGGTATAGCCAAAAACATTCAGTACTTC
CASSLGDGIAKNIQYF
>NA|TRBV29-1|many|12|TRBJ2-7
TGCAGCGTTGGGACAGCGTACCACGAGCAGTACTTC
CSVGTAYHEQYF
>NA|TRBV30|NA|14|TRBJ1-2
TGTGCCTGGAGTGTGGGACCAGCCATCTATGGCTACACCTTC
CAWSVGPAIYGYTF
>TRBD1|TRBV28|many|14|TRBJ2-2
TGTGCCAGCGTACCGACAGGGGAGGCCGGGGAGCTGTTTTTT
CASVPTGEAGELFF
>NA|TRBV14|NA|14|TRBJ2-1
TGTGCCAGCAGCCAAGGACTAAGTATCAATGAGCAGTTCTTC
CASSQGLSINEQFF
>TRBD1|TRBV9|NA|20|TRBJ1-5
TGTGCCAGCAGCGTATGTTGGACAGGGGAACACCAGAATAGCAATCAGCCCCAGCATTTT
CASSVCWTGEHQNSNQPQHF
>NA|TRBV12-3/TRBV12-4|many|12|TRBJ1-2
TGTGCCAGCAAGTCGGGGGGGGGTGGCTACACCTTC
CASKSGGGGYTF
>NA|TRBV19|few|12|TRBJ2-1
TGTGCCAGTAGTACCCCAGGAAATGAGCAGTTCTTC
CASSTPGNEQFF
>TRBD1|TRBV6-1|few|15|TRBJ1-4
TGTGCCAGCAGCAACTTGGGACAGGGAGTTGAAAAACTGTTTTTT
CASSNLGQGVEKLFF
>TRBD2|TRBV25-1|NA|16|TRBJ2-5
TGTGCCAGCAGTGATTCGCCTCTAGCGGTGGGGGAGACCCAGTACTTC
CASSDSPLAVGETQYF
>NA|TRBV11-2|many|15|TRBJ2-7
TGTGCCAGCAGCTTAGAGGGGAGCGTTTTGCAGGAGCAGTACTTC
CASSLEGSVLQEQYF
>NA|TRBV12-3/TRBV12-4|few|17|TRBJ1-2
TGTGCCAGCAGTTTGATTGCCGGGGGCCCGACCGGAAGGGGCTACACCTTC
CASSLIAGGPTGRGYTF
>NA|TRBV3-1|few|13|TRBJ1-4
TGTGCCAGCAGCGTCCAGGGTGGGGAAAAACTGTTTTTT
CASSVQGGEKLFF
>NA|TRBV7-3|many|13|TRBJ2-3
TGTGCCAGCAGCTTAACGTACCAGGATACGCAGTATTTT
CASSLTYQDTQYF
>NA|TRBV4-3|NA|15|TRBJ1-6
TGCGCCAGCAGCCAAGAACAAAGGGATGGTTCACCCCTCCACTTT
CASSQEQRDGSPLHF
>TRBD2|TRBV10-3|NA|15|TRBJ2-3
TGTGCCAGCCGGAGGGGGACTAGCGGCACAGATACGCAGTATTTT
CASRRGTSGTDTQYF